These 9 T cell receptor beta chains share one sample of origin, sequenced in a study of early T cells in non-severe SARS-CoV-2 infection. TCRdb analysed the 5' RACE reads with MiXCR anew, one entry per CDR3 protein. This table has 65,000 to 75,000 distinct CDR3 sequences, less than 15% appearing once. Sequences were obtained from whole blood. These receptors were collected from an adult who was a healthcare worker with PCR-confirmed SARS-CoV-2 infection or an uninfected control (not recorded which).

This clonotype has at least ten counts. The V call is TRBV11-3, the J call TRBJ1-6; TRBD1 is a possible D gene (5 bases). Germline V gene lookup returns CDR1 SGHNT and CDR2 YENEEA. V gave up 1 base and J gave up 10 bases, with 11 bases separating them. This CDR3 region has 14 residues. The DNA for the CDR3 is TGTGCCAGCAGCTTAGGGCAGGGAGAGTCACCCCTCCACTTT. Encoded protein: CASSLGQGESPLHF.

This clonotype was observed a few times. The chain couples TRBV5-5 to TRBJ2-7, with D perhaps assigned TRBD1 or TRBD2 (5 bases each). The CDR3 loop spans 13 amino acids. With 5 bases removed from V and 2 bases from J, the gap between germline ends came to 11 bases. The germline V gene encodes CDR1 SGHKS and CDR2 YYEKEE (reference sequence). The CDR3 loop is CASRWDPAYEQYF. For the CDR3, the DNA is TGTGCCAGCAGATGGGACCCAGCCTACGAGCAGTACTTC.

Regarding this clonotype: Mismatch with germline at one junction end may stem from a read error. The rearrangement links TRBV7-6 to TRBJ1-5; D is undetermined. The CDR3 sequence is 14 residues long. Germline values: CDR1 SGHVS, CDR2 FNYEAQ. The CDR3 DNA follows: TGTGCCAGCAGCTTAGCTGCTAGCAACCAGCCCCAGCATTTT. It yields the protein CASSLAASNQPQHF.

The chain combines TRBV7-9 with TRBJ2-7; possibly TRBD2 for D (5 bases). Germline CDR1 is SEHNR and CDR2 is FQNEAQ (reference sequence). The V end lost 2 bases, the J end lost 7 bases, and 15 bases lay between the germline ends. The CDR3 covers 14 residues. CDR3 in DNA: TGTGCCAGCAGCTTAAATTGGCGCGAGGGAGAGCAGTACTTC. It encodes CASSLNWREGEQYF. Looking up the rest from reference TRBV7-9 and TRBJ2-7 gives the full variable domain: DTGVSQNPRHKITKRGQNVTFRCDPISEHNRLYWYRQTLGQGPEFLTYFQNEAQLEKSRLLSDRFSAERPKGSFSTLEIQRTEQGDSAMYLCASSLNWREGEQYFGPGTRLTVT.

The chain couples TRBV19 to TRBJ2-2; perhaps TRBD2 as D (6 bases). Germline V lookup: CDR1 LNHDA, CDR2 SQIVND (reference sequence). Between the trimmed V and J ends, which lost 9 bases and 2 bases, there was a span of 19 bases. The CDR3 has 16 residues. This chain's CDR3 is CASPKRRGINTGELFF. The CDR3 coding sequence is TGTGCCAGCCCGAAAAGGAGGGGTATTAACACCGGGGAGCTGTTTTTT.

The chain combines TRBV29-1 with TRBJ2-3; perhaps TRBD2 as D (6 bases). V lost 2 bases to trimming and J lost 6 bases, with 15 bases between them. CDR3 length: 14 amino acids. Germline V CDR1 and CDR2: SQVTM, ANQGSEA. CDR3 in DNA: TGCAGCGTTGAACCCTCGGAGGGGCGGGATACGCAGTATTTT. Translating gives CSVEPSEGRDTQYF.

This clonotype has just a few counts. The CDR3 region has the DNA TGTGCCAGCAGCTTAGATTTAGCAGGGACCTACGAGCAGTACTTC. It is translated as CASSLDLAGTYEQYF. The chain is built from TRBV11-2 and TRBJ2-7; D is possibly TRBD1 (5 bases). Germline CDR1 SGHAT, CDR2 FQNNGV. The germline V and J ends were trimmed by 0 bases and 2 bases, with 11 bases remaining between them. This CDR3 comprises 15 residues.

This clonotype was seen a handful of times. For the CDR3, the DNA is TGCAGCACTACCGGGACTGGGGAGGGAGAGACCCAGTACTTC. Protein: CSTTGTGEGETQYF. The chain carries TRBV29-1 and TRBJ2-5; 7 bases fit TRBD2. V lost 8 bases to trimming and J lost 4 bases; unmatched junction nucleotides: 13. CDR3 size: 14 residues. Germline-derived CDR1 and CDR2 are SQVTM and ANQGSEA.

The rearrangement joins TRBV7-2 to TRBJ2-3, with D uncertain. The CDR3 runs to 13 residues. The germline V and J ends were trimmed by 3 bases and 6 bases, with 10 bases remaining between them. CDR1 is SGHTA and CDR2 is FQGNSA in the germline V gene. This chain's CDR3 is CASSFPNLDTQYF. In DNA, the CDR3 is TGTGCCAGCAGCTTTCCAAACCTGGATACGCAGTATTTT.